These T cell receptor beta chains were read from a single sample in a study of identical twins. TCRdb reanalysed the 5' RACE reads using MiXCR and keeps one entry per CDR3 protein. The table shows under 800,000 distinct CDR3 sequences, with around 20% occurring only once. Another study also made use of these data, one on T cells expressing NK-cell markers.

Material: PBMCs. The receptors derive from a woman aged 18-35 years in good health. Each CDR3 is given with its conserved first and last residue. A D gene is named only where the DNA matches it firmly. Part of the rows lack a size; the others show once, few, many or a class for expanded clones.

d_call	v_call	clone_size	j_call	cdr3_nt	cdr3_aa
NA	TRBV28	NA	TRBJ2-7	TGTGCCAGCAGTTTAGGAGGGCCCCCAACCTACGAGCAGTACTTC	CASSLGGPPTYEQYF
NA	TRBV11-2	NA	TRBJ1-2	TGTGCCAGCAGCCATCACACCTATGGCTACACCTTC	CASSHHTYGYTF
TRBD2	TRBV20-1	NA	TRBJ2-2	TGCAGTGCTAGAGCTCGAGCTAGCGGTACCGGGGAGCTGTTTTTT	CSARARASGTGELFF
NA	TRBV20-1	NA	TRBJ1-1	TGCAGTGCTAGAGATTCGAGGTGGAACACTGAAGCTTTCTTT	CSARDSRWNTEAFF
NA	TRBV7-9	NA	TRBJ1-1	TGTGCCAGCAGCTTAGACCGTAACGGAGCTTTCTTT	CASSLDRNGAFF
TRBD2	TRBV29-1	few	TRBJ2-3	TGCAGCGTCCGACTAGCGGGGGGGCTTTGGGTCCCAGATACGCAGTATTTT	CSVRLAGGLWVPDTQYF
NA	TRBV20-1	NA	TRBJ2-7	TGCAGTGCTAGAGAGGGAAAGTACGAGCAGTACTTC	CSAREGKYEQYF
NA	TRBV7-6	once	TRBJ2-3	TGTGCCAGCAGAAAGGACGTGGGCACAGATACGCAGTATTTT	CASRKDVGTDTQYF
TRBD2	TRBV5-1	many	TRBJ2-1	TGCGCCAGCAGCTTGGGGAATAGCGGGGATGAGCAGTTCTTC	CASSLGNSGDEQFF
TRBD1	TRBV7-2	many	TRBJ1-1	TGTGCCAGCAGCCGGGACAGGGGGCGATGGAACACTGAAGCTTTCTTT	CASSRDRGRWNTEAFF
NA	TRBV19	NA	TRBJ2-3	TGTGCCAGTAGTATAGCGGGGGCAACAGATACGCAGTATTTT	CASSIAGATDTQYF
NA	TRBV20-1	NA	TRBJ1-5	TGCAGTGCTAGACCAGGCCTAGGAAATCAGCCCCAGCATTTT	CSARPGLGNQPQHF
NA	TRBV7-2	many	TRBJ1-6	TGTGCCAGCAGCTTACAATTTCTGGGCCTCCACTTT	CASSLQFLGLHF
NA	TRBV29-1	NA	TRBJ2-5	TGCAGCGTTGCCAGGGGGGGGGAGACCCAGTACTTC	CSVARGGETQYF
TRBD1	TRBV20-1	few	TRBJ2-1	TGCAGTGTCAGGGGGCTAACGGGATTCAATGAGCAGTTCTTC	CSVRGLTGFNEQFF
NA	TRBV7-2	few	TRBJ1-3	TGTGCCAGCAGCTCATATGGGGGCCCTGGAAACACCATATATTTT	CASSSYGGPGNTIYF
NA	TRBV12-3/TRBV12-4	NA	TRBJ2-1	TGTGCCAGCGGATCCGGCACTCTTAATGAGCAGTTCTTC	CASGSGTLNEQFF
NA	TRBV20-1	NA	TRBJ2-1	TGCAGTGCTACTCCGGACGGGGACAATGAGCAGTTCTTC	CSATPDGDNEQFF
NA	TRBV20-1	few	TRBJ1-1	TGCAGTGCTAGGAAAAACAGGGCCAACACTGAAGCTTTCTTT	CSARKNRANTEAFF
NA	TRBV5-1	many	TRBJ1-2	TGCGCCAGCAGCTTGGAGCGGACAAATGGCTACACCTTC	CASSLERTNGYTF
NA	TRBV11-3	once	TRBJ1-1	TGTGCCAGCGATAATATGTCTGAAGCTTTCTTT	CASDNMSEAFF
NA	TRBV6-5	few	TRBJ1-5	TGTGCCAGCAGAAATAGAGATCAGCCCCAGCATTTT	CASRNRDQPQHF
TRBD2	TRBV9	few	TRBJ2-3	TGTGCCAGCAGCGTAGGAACCGGGAGGGGAGGAGATACGCAGTATTTT	CASSVGTGRGGDTQYF
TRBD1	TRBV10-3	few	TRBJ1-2	TGTGCCACCCGCTCCCGGGACAGGAACTATGGCTACACCTTC	CATRSRDRNYGYTF